This TCR beta chain was identified during a study of blood T cell repertoires in COVID-19. This CDR3 spans 14 amino acids. V lost 5 bases, J lost 7 bases, and 8 bases stayed unmatched. Germline CDR1 is ENHRY and CDR2 is SYGVKD. Participant reports of clinical history set cohort assignment. Two negative PCRs, clearance, or symptom resolution characterized the recovered Cohort 3 donors. Original processing notes: By means of reference gene primer amplification, nucleated cell counts were estimated. TCRdb's table, derived via immunoSEQ multiplex PCR, lists solely in-frame clones and lacks some. V, J and clone size derive from that table, while D and trimming were established from the DNA sequence. The table shows approximately 220,000 clones, with 84% occurring only once.

The origin of this receptor is a woman aged 40-49 years who had recovered from COVID-19. What was sequenced was PBMCs or T cells enriched from blood (not recorded which). The chain carries TRBV10-3 and TRBJ2-7; 10 bases map to TRBD2. The CDR3 spells CAISLAGVGSEQYF. In nucleotides, the CDR3 is TGTGCCATCAGTCTAGCGGGAGTCGGGAGTGAGCAGTACTTC.